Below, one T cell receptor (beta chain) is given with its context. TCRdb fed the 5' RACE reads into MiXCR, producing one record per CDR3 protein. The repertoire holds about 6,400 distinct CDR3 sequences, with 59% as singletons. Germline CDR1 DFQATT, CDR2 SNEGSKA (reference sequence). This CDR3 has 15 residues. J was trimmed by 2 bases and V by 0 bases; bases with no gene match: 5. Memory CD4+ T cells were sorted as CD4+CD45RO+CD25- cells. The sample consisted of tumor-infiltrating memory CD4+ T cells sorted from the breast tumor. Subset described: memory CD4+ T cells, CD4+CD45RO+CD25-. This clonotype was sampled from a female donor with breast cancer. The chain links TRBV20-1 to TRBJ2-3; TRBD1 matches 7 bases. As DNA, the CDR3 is TGCAGTGCTAGAGATCCCGGGACAGACACAGATACGCAGTATTTT. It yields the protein CSARDPGTDTDTQYF.